Shown below are 24 T cell receptor beta chains from a single sample sequenced in a study of blood T cell repertoires in COVID-19. Sequencing used immunoSEQ multiplex PCR; TCRdb keeps in-frame clones, though not all of them. The data contain around 100,000 clones, roughly 84% of them seen just once; the ten biggest clones take up over 10%. Sequencing was carried out using peripheral blood. The receptors shown here come from a human donor in a cohort sampled during active or convalescent COVID-19.

CDR3 coding DNA: TGTGCCAGCAGTGAACACGGGGCGGGATCACCCCTCCACTTT. Protein: CASSEHGAGSPLHF. The rearrangement joins TRBV28 to TRBJ1-6; a weak D match, TRBD1 (5 bases). CDR3 length: 14 amino acids. V dropped 5 bases and J dropped 10 bases, with 15 bases sitting between them. From germline, CDR1 is MDHEN and CDR2 SYDVKM.

The chain links TRBV5-4 to TRBJ2-6, with unresolved D. Germline V gene lookup returns CDR1 SGHNT and CDR2 YYREEE (reference sequence). The CDR3 has 17 amino acids. Trimming left V 0 bases short and J 0 bases short, with 10 bases between. This CDR3 is CASSLEAVASGANVLTF. The CDR3, as DNA: TGTGCCAGCAGCTTGGAGGCAGTAGCCTCTGGGGCCAACGTCCTGACTTTC.

The V and J genes are TRBV10-3 and TRBJ1-1; D is ambiguous. CDR1 and CDR2 (germline): ENHRY, SYGVKD. Deletions cut 7 bases from V and 1 base from J, with 13 bases between. The CDR3 has 14 amino acids. CDR3 in amino acids: CAITQTTQNTEAFF. The CDR3 DNA reads as TGTGCCATCACCCAAACGACACAGAACACTGAAGCTTTCTTT.

This clone was detected only a few times. The J gene is TRBJ2-7, the V gene TRBV6-5, with 12 nucleotides matching TRBD1. V lost 11 bases, J lost 6 bases, and 8 bases stayed unmatched. Germline V lookup: CDR1 MNHEY, CDR2 SVGAGI. The length of the CDR3 is 13 residues. The DNA for the CDR3 is TGTGCCGTACACGGGACAGGGGGCGGCGAGCAGTACTTC. It translates to CAVHGTGGGEQYF.

This clone was counted once. The J gene is TRBJ1-1, the V gene TRBV3-1 (or the pseudogene TRBV3-2), with D tentatively TRBD1 (5 bases). This CDR3 is 15 amino acids long. The V gene's germline CDR1 is LGHDT and CDR2 YNNKEL (reference sequence). The ends were cut back, 1 base at V and 10 bases at J, with 19 bases in the middle. The CDR3 here is CASSQVMLGPQGAFF. CDR3 nucleotides: TGTGCCAGCAGCCAAGTGATGTTGGGGCCCCAAGGAGCTTTCTTT.

The chain carries TRBV5-1 and TRBJ1-2, with D possibly matching TRBD1 (6 bases). The germline V gene encodes CDR1 SGHRS and CDR2 YFSETQ. Trimming took off 2 bases at V and 4 bases at J, with 15 bases between the two ends. The CDR3 contains 15 residues. The CDR3 loop is CASSFDGGRSYGYTF. The CDR3 DNA sequence: TGCGCCAGCAGCTTCGATGGGGGCCGCAGCTATGGCTACACCTTC.

V and J are TRBV19 and TRBJ2-5, with 7 bases lining up with TRBD1. CDR1 is LNHDA and CDR2 is SQIVND in the germline V gene (reference sequence). The CDR3 is 13 amino acids. The ends lost 6 bases at V and 5 bases at J; junction bases unmatched: 6. The DNA of the CDR3 is TGTGCCAGTAGGCCGACAGGGTTGGAGACCCAGTACTTC. Translating gives CASRPTGLETQYF.

The chain combines TRBV11-2 with TRBJ1-3; the D gene is possibly TRBD1 (6 bases). With 5 bases removed from V and 3 bases from J, the gap between germline ends came to 11 bases. From germline, CDR1 is SGHAT and CDR2 FQNNGV. The CDR3 runs to 14 residues. The DNA of the CDR3 is TGTGCCAGCAGCGGCTGGACAGATGGAAACACCATATATTTT. Its translation: CASSGWTDGNTIYF.

The chain employs TRBV6-2 or TRBV6-3 and TRBJ1-2, with unresolved D. This CDR3 comprises 12 residues. Deletions cut 6 bases from V and 7 bases from J, with 12 bases between. Per the germline V gene, CDR1 is MNHEY and CDR2 is SVGEGT. Written as DNA, the CDR3 is TGTGCCAGCAGCTCCGACAAGTTTGGCTACACCTTC. This gives the protein CASSSDKFGYTF.

The rearrangement links TRBV11-2 to TRBJ1-2; 9 nucleotides line up with TRBD1. Per germline, CDR1 SGHAT and CDR2 FQNNGV. V shed 5 bases, J shed 6 bases, and the junction held 4 bases outside the gene matches. The CDR3 is made up of 13 amino acids. As DNA, the CDR3 is TGTGCCAGCAGCGGGGACAGGGAGGATGGCTACACCTTC. Translated, it gives CASSGDREDGYTF.

The chain uses TRBV11-3 and TRBJ1-1, with TRBD1 matching over 7 bases. This CDR3 has 14 residues. Germline V lookup: CDR1 SGHNT, CDR2 YENEEA. J was trimmed by 2 bases and V by 4 bases; bases with no gene match: 4. The CDR3 region is CASSSRQGNTEAFF. The CDR3 nucleotides read TGTGCCAGCAGCTCGCGACAGGGTAACACTGAAGCTTTCTTT.

CDR3 coding DNA: TGCGCCAGCAGCTACGGGACAGGTCCTAGTAGCTACACCTTC. Its translation is CASSYGTGPSSYTF. The chain recombines TRBV5-1 with TRBJ1-2; 8 nucleotides line up with TRBD1. V was clipped by 3 bases and J by 9 bases; unmatched bases: 10. The germline V gene encodes CDR1 SGHRS and CDR2 YFSETQ. The CDR3 loop spans 14 amino acids.

This chain links TRBV5-6 with TRBJ1-6; D ambiguous. Germline V CDR1 and CDR2: SGHDT, YYEEEE. Trimming took 5 bases from V and 0 from J, leaving 6 bases between them. CDR3 length: 14 residues. CDR3 in DNA: TGTGCCAGCAGTACTCCCTCCTATAATTCACCCCTCCACTTT. Its translation is CASSTPSYNSPLHF.

The chain carries TRBV3-1 (or the pseudogene TRBV3-2) and TRBJ1-5, with TRBD1 as a possible D gene (5 bases). Germline lookup yields CDR1 LGHDT and CDR2 YNNKEL (reference sequence). This CDR3 contains 12 residues. V lost 1 base and J 11 bases, leaving 9 bases between the germline ends. The CDR3 loop reads CASSQGGQTQHF. The CDR3 coding sequence is TGTGCCAGCAGCCAAGGGGGCCAGACCCAGCATTTT.

This clone was picked up a small number of times. The J gene is TRBJ2-7, the V gene TRBV7-2, with D unresolved. Deletions cut 2 bases from V and 5 bases from J, with 10 bases between. This CDR3 has 13 amino acids. Germline V lookup: CDR1 SGHTA, CDR2 FQGNSA. CDR3 in amino acids: CASSLPQADEQYF. CDR3 sequence (DNA): TGTGCCAGCAGCTTACCTCAGGCCGACGAGCAGTACTTC.

The V call is TRBV5-1, the J call TRBJ2-5; maybe TRBD2 (6 bases). Per the germline V gene, CDR1 is SGHRS and CDR2 is YFSETQ. V lost 2 bases, J lost 0 bases, and 8 bases lay in between. This CDR3 contains 14 residues. The DNA of the CDR3 is TGCGCCAGCAGCTTCCGGGACTACCAAGAGACCCAGTACTTC. Translation: CASSFRDYQETQYF.

The CDR3 is CASSFSSGGYEQYF. The CDR3 DNA follows: TGTGCCAGCAGCTTTTCTAGCGGAGGATACGAGCAGTACTTC. The gene calls are TRBV7-8 and TRBJ2-7; 7 nucleotides line up with TRBD2. The V and J ends lost 3 bases and 4 bases, in that order; junction bases with no gene match: 6. The CDR3 sequence is 14 residues long. The germline CDR1 and CDR2 sequences are SGHVS and FQNEAQ.

Written as DNA, the CDR3 is TGTGCCAGCAGTTTATCACACTTTGGAGGGGCTAACTATGGCTACACCTTC. This translates into CASSLSHFGGANYGYTF. The J gene is TRBJ1-2, the V gene TRBV27, with TRBD1 as a possible D gene (5 bases). CDR3 length: 17 residues. Trimming shortened V by 0 bases and J by 0 bases, and 14 bases separated the two germline ends. Germline V gene lookup returns CDR1 MNHEY and CDR2 SMNVEV (reference sequence).

The genes are TRBV10-3 and TRBJ2-7; D gene unclear. Trimming took off 6 bases at V and 3 bases at J, with 18 bases between the two ends. The CDR3 has 15 residues. Germline lookup yields CDR1 ENHRY and CDR2 SYGVKD. The DNA for the CDR3 is TGTGCCATCAGCGCTACAGAGCTCTCCTACTACGAGCAGTACTTC. This gives the protein CAISATELSYYEQYF.

The chain combines TRBV5-3 with TRBJ1-2; weak D call: TRBD1 (6 bases). TRBV5-3 has ORF status, its function being uncertain. There are 13 residues in the CDR3. Trimming pared 4 bases from V and 6 bases from J, leaving 13 bases between. This CDR3 reads CARSRQGIHGYTF. The DNA of the CDR3 is TGTGCCAGAAGCCGTCAGGGGATCCATGGCTACACCTTC.

V usage is TRBV11-2 and J usage is TRBJ2-3, with 7 bases aligning to TRBD2. Germline-derived CDR1 and CDR2 are SGHAT and FQNNGV. Trimming took 1 base from V and 1 from J; bases not matched to a gene: 2. The CDR3 has 15 amino acids. The CDR3 protein is CASSLVLAGTDTQYF. The CDR3, as DNA: TGTGCCAGCAGCTTAGTTCTAGCGGGCACAGATACGCAGTATTTT. The full variable domain, in which reference TRBV11-2 and TRBJ2-3 provide the parts outside the CDR3, is EAGVAQSPRYKIIEKRQSVAFWCNPISGHATLYWYQQILGQGPKLLIQFQNNGVVDDSQLPKDRFSAERLKGVDSTLKIQPAKLEDSAVYLCASSLVLAGTDTQYFGPGTRLTVL.

This chain links TRBV19 with TRBJ1-3; D is perhaps TRBD1 (5 bases). In germline, CDR1 is LNHDA, CDR2 SQIVND (reference sequence). Trimming took 3 bases from V and 0 from J, leaving 9 bases between them. This CDR3 is built from 15 residues. Here the CDR3 reads CASSIGHLSGNTIYF. Written as DNA, the CDR3 is TGTGCCAGTAGTATCGGACACCTCTCTGGAAACACCATATATTTT.

The chain recombines TRBV11-2 with TRBJ1-5; D ambiguous. Germline V gene lookup returns CDR1 SGHAT and CDR2 FQNNGV. The CDR3 contains 11 residues. Trimming removed 4 bases from V and 9 bases from J, with 7 bases in between. The chain's CDR3 is CASSSEGPQHF. CDR3 bases: TGTGCCAGCAGCTCCGAGGGGCCCCAGCATTTT.

The J gene is TRBJ2-4, the V gene TRBV18; possible D gene TRBD2, 6 bases. Trimming removed 0 bases at V and 0 bases at J, with 9 bases between. CDR1 and CDR2 (germline): KGHSH, LQKENI. The CDR3 length is 16 residues. The CDR3 DNA reads as TGTGCCAGCTCACCACCGGGAGGACTAGCCAAAAACATTCAGTACTTC. Residues: CASSPPGGLAKNIQYF.